This entry lists 19 T cell receptor beta chains sequenced from one sample in a study of blood T cell repertoires in COVID-19. Sequencing used immunoSEQ multiplex PCR; TCRdb keeps in-frame clones, though not all of them. The sample contains roughly 43,000 clones, over 75% of which appear only once. The source material was peripheral blood. These receptors were taken from a woman aged 60-75 years with acute or convalescent COVID-19.

In this sample, this clone turned up a few times. This chain joins TRBV6-6 and TRBJ2-2; D call uncertain. V was pared by 10 bases and J by 6 bases, with 9 bases between. Germline values: CDR1 MNHNY, CDR2 SVGAGI (reference sequence). The CDR3 has 11 amino acids. CDR3 loop: CATWAAGELFF. The CDR3 coding sequence is TGTGCCACCTGGGCTGCCGGGGAGCTGTTTTTT.

This sequence joins TRBV27 and TRBJ1-1; D unclear. The V and J ends lost 9 bases and 3 bases respectively, with 17 bases between them. The CDR3 totals 14 residues. CDR1 MNHEY and CDR2 SMNVEV come from the germline V gene (reference sequence). The CDR3 loop reads CASSRPPGYTEAFF. The CDR3 DNA reads as TGTGCCAGTTCCCGGCCGCCGGGGTACACTGAAGCTTTCTTT.

The V and J genes are TRBV6-6 and TRBJ1-6; D gene ambiguous. Germline lookup yields CDR1 MNHNY and CDR2 SVGAGI (reference sequence). The CDR3 runs to 19 residues. The V end lost 5 bases, the J end lost 0 bases, and 20 bases lay between the germline ends. DNA for the CDR3: TGTGCCAGCAGTCACAACTCGGACCCTGGGAGCTCCTATAATTCACCCCTCCACTTT. Translating gives CASSHNSDPGSSYNSPLHF.

The CDR3 is CASSGRDRHMGAGELFF. CDR3 nucleotide sequence: TGCGCCAGCAGCGGACGGGACAGACATATGGGGGCCGGGGAGCTGTTTTTT. The chain uses TRBV5-1 and TRBJ2-2; TRBD1 agrees at 7 bases. This CDR3 comprises 17 residues. The germline V gene encodes CDR1 SGHRS and CDR2 YFSETQ. Germline trimming cut 4 bases from V and 6 bases from J; bases unmatched to any gene: 15.

This chain joins TRBV6-2 or TRBV6-3 and TRBJ2-7; unclear D gene. There are 12 residues in the CDR3. Germline values: CDR1 MNHEY, CDR2 SVGEGT. V lost 4 bases and J 2 bases, leaving 6 bases between the germline ends. CDR3 sequence reads: CASSSPAYEQYF. CDR3 coding DNA: TGTGCCAGCAGTTCTCCAGCCTACGAGCAGTACTTC.

This clone was seen a handful of times. The V and J genes are TRBV5-1 and TRBJ1-2, with 10 bases identical to TRBD1. Germline CDR1 reads SGHRS; CDR2 reads YFSETQ. There are 15 residues in the CDR3. J was trimmed by 4 bases and V by 2 bases; bases with no gene match: 5. CDR3 DNA: TGCGCCAGCAGCTTCTGGACAGGGGGTGCCTATGGCTACACCTTC. Its translation: CASSFWTGGAYGYTF.

The V gene is TRBV4-3, the J gene TRBJ1-2; 7 bases align to TRBD1. Trimming cost V 6 bases and J 0 bases; bases outside gene matches: 4. CDR3 length equals 14 residues. Germline V gene sequence: CDR1 LGHNA, CDR2 YSLEER. In DNA, the CDR3 is TGCGCCAGCAGTCGGGACAGAGCTAACTATGGCTACACCTTC. Translating it yields CASSRDRANYGYTF.

The rearrangement joins TRBV6-6 to TRBJ2-2, with D tentatively TRBD1 (5 bases). Germline V CDR1 and CDR2: MNHNY, SVGAGI (reference sequence). This CDR3 spans 13 amino acids. Trimming removed 6 bases at V and 5 bases at J, with 10 bases between. This CDR3 reads CASRSGYTGELFF. The CDR3 DNA reads as TGTGCCAGCAGGTCAGGGTATACCGGGGAGCTGTTTTTT.

This clone was detected only a few times. This chain connects TRBV28 to TRBJ1-1, with D perhaps TRBD1 (5 bases). The CDR3 loop spans 13 amino acids. The V end was cut by 5 bases, the J end by 2 bases, with 9 bases between. From germline, CDR1 is MDHEN and CDR2 SYDVKM. The chain's CDR3 is CASSAQGNTEAFF. The CDR3 DNA is TGTGCCAGCAGTGCCCAGGGTAACACTGAAGCTTTCTTT.

This clone was detected only once. The chain links TRBV19 to TRBJ1-6; D remains ambiguous. Per germline, CDR1 LNHDA and CDR2 SQIVND (reference sequence). The CDR3 loop spans 12 amino acids. The V end lost 4 bases, the J end lost 8 bases, and 6 bases lay between the germline ends. CDR3 coding DNA: TGTGCCAGTAGTACCCAGGATTCACCCCTCCACTTT. Translating it yields CASSTQDSPLHF.

The chain couples TRBV29-1 to TRBJ2-2; 9 nucleotides align to TRBD1. The CDR3 sequence is 14 residues long. CDR1 is SQVTM and CDR2 is ANQGSEA in the germline V gene. Germline trimming cut 6 bases from V and 5 bases from J; bases unmatched to any gene: 7. This chain's CDR3 is CSVMTGGKTGELFF. The DNA of the CDR3 is TGCAGCGTGATGACAGGGGGGAAAACCGGGGAGCTGTTTTTT.

V is TRBV24-1 and J is TRBJ2-7; D may be TRBD2 (6 bases). Per germline, CDR1 KGHDR and CDR2 SFDVKD. CDR3 length equals 14 residues. The CDR3 is CAPPGGTLGYEQYF. CDR3 DNA: TGTGCGCCCCCTGGGGGGACTTTGGGCTACGAGCAGTACTTC.

This rearrangement joins TRBV9 to TRBJ2-1; 9 nucleotides align to TRBD1. This CDR3 is 19 amino acids long. The V segment lost 3 bases and the J segment 2 bases; nucleotides outside the gene matches: 15. Germline V gene data show CDR1 as SGDLS and CDR2 as YYNGEE. The DNA for the CDR3 is TGTGCCAGCAGCGCCTCAGGGACAGGGCCGACTGGGCCCTACAATGAGCAGTTCTTC. This encodes CASSASGTGPTGPYNEQFF.

This sequence joins TRBV5-1 and TRBJ2-1; D unclear. This CDR3 region has 14 residues. Germline CDR1 and CDR2: SGHRS and YFSETQ. The V end lost 0 bases, the J end lost 2 bases, and 6 bases lay between the germline ends. The CDR3 spells CASSLVPAYNEQFF. As DNA, the CDR3 is TGCGCCAGCAGCTTGGTCCCGGCCTACAATGAGCAGTTCTTC.

J is TRBJ2-7 and V is TRBV5-6; TRBD2 might be the D (6 bases). The CDR3 has 15 amino acids. Deletions cut 0 bases from V and 2 bases from J, with 12 bases between. Germline-derived CDR1 and CDR2 are SGHDT and YYEEEE. The CDR3 nucleotides read TGTGCCAGCAGCTTGGCGGGACTTGGAACCTACGAGCAGTACTTC. Encoded protein: CASSLAGLGTYEQYF.

J is TRBJ1-4 and V is TRBV5-1, with D possibly matching TRBD1 (5 bases). Trimming took off 2 bases at V and 0 bases at J, with 17 bases between the two ends. Germline lookup yields CDR1 SGHRS and CDR2 YFSETQ. The CDR3 spans 18 residues. Here the CDR3 reads CASSFVPGAGTTNEKLFF. CDR3 coding DNA: TGCGCCAGCAGCTTCGTCCCTGGGGCAGGGACAACTAATGAAAAACTGTTTTTT.

The V call is TRBV5-1, the J call TRBJ2-7, with D perhaps matching TRBD2 (6 bases). The CDR3 covers 16 residues. V gave up 2 bases and J gave up 0 bases, with 15 bases separating them. Germline V lookup: CDR1 SGHRS, CDR2 YFSETQ. CDR3 in DNA: TGCGCCAGCAGCTTTCGGGCCGGGACTTTCTCCTACGAGCAGTACTTC. As protein: CASSFRAGTFSYEQYF. Together with reference TRBV5-1 and TRBJ2-7, the CDR3 gives the full variable domain: KAGVTQTPRYLIKTRGQQVTLSCSPISGHRSVSWYQQTPGQGLQFLFEYFSETQRNKGNFPGRFSGRQFSNSRSEMNVSTLELGDSALYLCASSFRAGTFSYEQYFGPGTRLTVT.

The CDR3, as DNA: TGTGCCAGCAGCTTACAGGGTCCCCCCGACGAGCAGTACTTC. Protein: CASSLQGPPDEQYF. The V and J genes are TRBV7-2 and TRBJ2-7; tentative D call: TRBD1 (5 bases). Germline lookup yields CDR1 SGHTA and CDR2 FQGNSA. This CDR3 region has 14 residues. V was cut by 2 bases and J by 5 bases, with 13 bases left in between.

The sample holds a few counts of this clone. The V gene is TRBV3-1 (or the pseudogene TRBV3-2), the J gene TRBJ2-2; 9 bases agree with TRBD2. Per germline, CDR1 LGHDT and CDR2 YNNKEL (reference sequence). The CDR3 is made up of 16 amino acids. J was trimmed by 0 bases and V by 4 bases; bases with no gene match: 3. CDR3 nucleotide sequence: TGTGCCAGCAGCCCCCAGCGGGGGGCGAACACCGGGGAGCTGTTTTTT. Amino acid sequence: CASSPQRGANTGELFF.